The 18 T cell receptor beta chains below all came from one sample that was sequenced in a study of response to subunit inactivated influenza vaccine. MiXCR, run by TCRdb on the RT-PCR reads, gives a single entry per CDR3 protein. The sample shows a few hundred thousand distinct CDR3 sequences, 13% to 15% of them seen only once. The sequencing used PBMCs from blood, collected 11 to 12 days after vaccination. These receptors were obtained from a man aged 45 to 65 who received an inactivated influenza vaccine.

This clonotype was detected only a few times. The gene calls are TRBV4-3 and TRBJ2-7; D is possibly TRBD1 (6 bases). The CDR3 contains 14 residues. Trimming stripped 1 base from V and 3 bases from J, with 10 bases between. Germline V CDR1 and CDR2: LGHNA, YSLEER. This chain's CDR3 is CASSQGYRDYEQYF. The DNA for the CDR3 is TGCGCCAGCAGCCAAGGGTACAGGGACTACGAGCAGTACTTC.

This clonotype was observed many times. This chain uses TRBV28 with TRBJ2-1; TRBD1 matches at 7 bases. The CDR3 has 12 amino acids. Germline V lookup: CDR1 MDHEN, CDR2 SYDVKM. J lost 7 bases, V lost 5 bases, and 2 bases had no gene match. This CDR3 is CASSQQGNEQFF. CDR3 bases: TGTGCCAGCAGTCAACAGGGGAATGAGCAGTTCTTC.

This clonotype was observed a few times. The V gene is TRBV9, the J gene TRBJ1-1; maybe TRBD1 (6 bases). CDR1 and CDR2 from the germline V gene are SGDLS and YYNGEE. V lost 4 bases and J 8 bases, leaving 15 bases between the germline ends. There are 13 residues in the CDR3. The CDR3 region has the DNA TGTGCCAGCAGCATAGCAGGGGTAGGCGAAGCTTTCTTT. Its translation: CASSIAGVGEAFF.

This chain connects TRBV6-5 to TRBJ2-5; 9 nucleotides agree with TRBD2. The CDR3 has 16 amino acids. V shed 0 bases, J shed 5 bases, and the junction held 7 bases outside the gene matches. The germline V gene encodes CDR1 MNHEY and CDR2 SVGAGI. The CDR3 region is CASSYSASGVSETQYF. In DNA, the CDR3 is TGTGCCAGCAGTTACTCAGCTAGCGGGGTGTCGGAGACCCAGTACTTC.

This clonotype was picked up a small number of times. The chain couples TRBV4-2 to TRBJ1-5; 7 bases map to TRBD1. J gave up 11 bases and V 1 base, and 17 bases lay outside the gene matches. The CDR3 sequence is 17 residues long. Germline-derived CDR1 and CDR2 are LGHNA and YNFKEQ. CDR3 sequence: CASSQVGGGGSGSTQHF. DNA of the CDR3: TGTGCCAGCAGCCAAGTAGGGGGCGGGGGTAGCGGCAGTACCCAGCATTTT.

The J gene is TRBJ2-1, the V gene TRBV5-1, with TRBD1 matching 7 bases. From germline, CDR1 is SGHRS and CDR2 YFSETQ. The junction had 9 bases not matched to a gene; V was cut back by 0 bases and J by 6 bases. The CDR3 is made up of 16 amino acids. The CDR3 region is CASSLAPGGHGNEQFF. CDR3 DNA sequence: TGCGCCAGCAGCTTGGCACCAGGGGGTCATGGCAATGAGCAGTTCTTC.

This CDR3 reads CASSFSRSGNEQFF. For the CDR3, the DNA is TGTGCCAGCAGTTTTTCTAGAAGTGGCAATGAGCAGTTCTTC. The rearrangement links TRBV27 to TRBJ2-1; no definite D call. This CDR3 spans 14 amino acids. Trimming stripped 3 bases from V and 6 bases from J, with 12 bases between. Per germline, CDR1 MNHEY and CDR2 SMNVEV (reference sequence).

This clonotype was observed many times. This chain uses TRBV12-3 or TRBV12-4 with TRBJ2-2; D not resolved. The CDR3 consists of 13 residues. V was shortened by 8 bases and J by 0 bases, with 7 bases between the two germline ends. CDR3 region: CASYHANTGELFF. The CDR3 DNA is TGTGCCAGCTACCACGCGAACACCGGGGAGCTGTTTTTT.

This clonotype was counted only a few times. The chain employs TRBV3-1 and TRBJ2-1; tentative D call: TRBD2 (6 bases). CDR1 is LGHDT and CDR2 is YNNKEL in the germline V gene (reference sequence). CDR3 size: 17 residues. Trimming removed 2 bases from V and 9 bases from J, with 23 bases in between. The CDR3 region has the DNA TGTGCCAGCAGCCAACAAACAGGACGGAGGGTAGGCCGTGAGCAGTTCTTC. Translation: CASSQQTGRRVGREQFF.

V is TRBV29-1 and J is TRBJ1-6; tentative D call: TRBD1 (5 bases). Trimming stripped 4 bases from V and 7 bases from J, with 14 bases between. This CDR3 is 14 amino acids long. The germline CDR1 and CDR2 sequences are SQVTM and ANQGSEA. Here the CDR3 reads CSVAEGQKNSPLHF. CDR3 DNA: TGCAGCGTTGCGGAGGGGCAAAAAAATTCACCCCTCCACTTT.

V and J are TRBV4-3 and TRBJ2-7; 9 bases are shared with TRBD1. Unmatched junction bases numbered 20, after V lost 5 bases and J lost 3 bases. The germline V gene encodes CDR1 LGHNA and CDR2 YSLEER. The CDR3 is 19 amino acids. CDR3 coding DNA: TGCGCCAGCAGCAATAGACCCGGGACAGGGTTGGGGAGATACTACGAGCAGTACTTC. Its protein is CASSNRPGTGLGRYYEQYF.

The chain combines TRBV7-2 with TRBJ2-1, with 8 bases lining up with TRBD2. This CDR3 contains 13 residues. Germline CDR1 SGHTA, CDR2 FQGNSA. V gave up 6 bases and J gave up 6 bases; unmatched junction bases: 4. As DNA, the CDR3 is TGTGCCAGCAGGCCTCGGGGGGGCAATGAGCAGTTCTTC. This translates into CASRPRGGNEQFF.

This clonotype appeared a few times. In DNA form, the CDR3 reads TGTGCCATCCGAAAGCACAGGGGATCTTACGAGCAGTACTTC. This gives the protein CAIRKHRGSYEQYF. The J gene is TRBJ2-7, the V gene TRBV10-3; 7 bases align to TRBD1. V lost 8 bases, J lost 4 bases, and 11 bases stayed unmatched. The germline V gene has CDR1 ENHRY and CDR2 SYGVKD. There are 14 residues in the CDR3.

In its sample, this clonotype was seen a few times. V and J are TRBV7-9 and TRBJ2-1; 7 nucleotides align to TRBD1. Trimming at V came to 4 bases and at J to 3 bases, leaving 6 bases not matched to a gene. Germline V gene lookup returns CDR1 SEHNR and CDR2 FQNEAQ (reference sequence). CDR3 length: 15 residues. The CDR3 DNA is TGTGCCAGCAGCTCCTCCCGGGACAGCTACAATGAGCAGTTCTTC. This encodes CASSSSRDSYNEQFF. Full variable domain (remainder filled in from reference TRBV7-9 and TRBJ2-1): DTGVSQNPRHKITKRGQNVTFRCDPISEHNRLYWYRQTLGQGPEFLTYFQNEAQLEKSRLLSDRFSAERPKGSFSTLEIQRTEQGDSAMYLCASSSSRDSYNEQFFGPGTRLTVL.

The chain joins TRBV29-1 to TRBJ1-2; 10 bases map to TRBD1. The CDR3 runs to 13 residues. Germline CDR1 is SQVTM and CDR2 is ANQGSEA. Unmatched junction bases numbered 7, after V lost 8 bases and J lost 4 bases. This CDR3 is CSSWTGGSYGYTF. In DNA form, the CDR3 reads TGCAGCTCATGGACAGGGGGGAGCTATGGCTACACCTTC.

This clonotype has ten or more counts. The CDR3 loop is CASSQGDTEAFF. CDR3 DNA sequence: TGTGCCAGCAGCCAAGGGGACACTGAAGCTTTCTTT. The V and J genes are TRBV5-6 and TRBJ1-1; possible D gene TRBD1, 5 bases. V lost 4 bases and J lost 3, with 7 bases in between. Germline loops: CDR1 SGHDT, CDR2 YYEEEE. This CDR3 region has 12 residues.

The rearrangement links TRBV7-7 to TRBJ2-1; TRBD2 matches at 9 bases. This CDR3 contains 15 residues. In germline, CDR1 is SSHAT, CDR2 FNYEAQ (reference sequence). Germline trimming cut 5 bases from V and 2 bases from J; bases unmatched to any gene: 4. The CDR3 DNA reads TGTGCCAGCAGCCCCGGGACTAGCACCTACAATGAGCAGTTCTTC. Translation: CASSPGTSTYNEQFF. Looking up the rest from reference TRBV7-7 and TRBJ2-1 gives the full variable domain: GAGVSQSPRYKVTKRGQDVTLRCDPISSHATLYWYQQALGQGPEFLTYFNYEAQPDKSGLPSDRFSAERPEGSISTLTIQRTEQRDSAMYRCASSPGTSTYNEQFFGPGTRLTVL.

The chain's CDR3 is CASSAFHGGQVGTDTQYF. The CDR3 region has the DNA TGTGCCAGCAGTGCCTTCCATGGTGGGCAGGTAGGGACAGATACGCAGTATTTT. This chain joins TRBV6-1 and TRBJ2-3; D remains ambiguous. There are 18 residues in the CDR3. From germline, CDR1 is MNHNS and CDR2 SASEGT. With 4 bases removed from V and 3 bases from J, the gap between germline ends came to 23 bases.